This TCR beta chain derives from a study of T-cell memory formation after mild COVID-19. The table lists this clonotype with many counts. TCRdb reprocessed the 5' RACE reads with MiXCR, giving one entry per CDR3 protein. This sample has 300,000 to 400,000 distinct CDR3 sequences; about 13% occur once, and the top ten carry about a fifth. V was shortened by 0 bases and J by 11 bases, with 11 bases between the two germline ends. CDR1 MGHRA and CDR2 YSYEKL come from the germline V gene. This CDR3 has 13 residues. This TCR was sampled from a man younger than 30 who had mild COVID-19 (a few samples of this study predate the infection). Cell type and time point are not known. Source material: PBMCs or a T cell subset sorted from them (not recorded which). V is TRBV4-1 and J is TRBJ2-1; no reliable D call. CDR3 DNA sequence: TGCGCCAGCAGCCAAGATCAGCCCACCAAGCAGTTCTTC. This encodes CASSQDQPTKQFF.